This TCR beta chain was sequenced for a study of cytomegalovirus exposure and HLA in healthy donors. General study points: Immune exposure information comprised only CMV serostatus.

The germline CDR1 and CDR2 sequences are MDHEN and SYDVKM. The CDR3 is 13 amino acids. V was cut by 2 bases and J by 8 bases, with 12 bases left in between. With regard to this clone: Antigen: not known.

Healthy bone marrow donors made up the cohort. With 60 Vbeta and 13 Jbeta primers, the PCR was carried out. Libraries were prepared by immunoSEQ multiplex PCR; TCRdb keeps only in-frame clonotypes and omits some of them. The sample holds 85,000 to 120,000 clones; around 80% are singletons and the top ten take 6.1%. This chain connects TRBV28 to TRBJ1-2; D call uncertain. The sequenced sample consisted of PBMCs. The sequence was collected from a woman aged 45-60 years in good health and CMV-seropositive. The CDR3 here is CASSLGGRKGYTF. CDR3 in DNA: TGTGCCAGCAGTTTAGGAGGGAGGAAGGGCTACACCTTC.